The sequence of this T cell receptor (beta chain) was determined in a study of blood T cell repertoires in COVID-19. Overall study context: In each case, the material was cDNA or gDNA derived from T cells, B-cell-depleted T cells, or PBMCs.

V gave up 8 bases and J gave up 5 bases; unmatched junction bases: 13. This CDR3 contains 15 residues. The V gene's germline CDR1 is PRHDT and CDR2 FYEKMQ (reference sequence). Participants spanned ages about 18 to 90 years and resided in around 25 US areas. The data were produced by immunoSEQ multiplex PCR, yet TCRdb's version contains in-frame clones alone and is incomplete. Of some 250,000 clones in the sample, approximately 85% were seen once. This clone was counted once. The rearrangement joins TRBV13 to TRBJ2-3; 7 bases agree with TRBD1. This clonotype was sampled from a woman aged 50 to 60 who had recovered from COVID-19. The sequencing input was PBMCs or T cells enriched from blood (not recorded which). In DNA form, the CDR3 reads TGTGCCAGCGGCTACAACAGGGGCCCTTTAGATACGCAGTATTTT. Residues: CASGYNRGPLDTQYF.